These 8 T cell receptor beta chains share one sample of origin, sequenced in a study of blood T cell repertoires in COVID-19. Clones were sequenced by immunoSEQ multiplex PCR, and TCRdb holds only the in-frame ones, with some missing. This sample has about 160,000 clones, with about 80% found just once. The sequencing input was peripheral blood. The source is a woman aged 80 or over with acute or convalescent COVID-19.

This clone was detected only a few times. This chain links TRBV19 with TRBJ1-2; D is unresolved. Germline loops: CDR1 LNHDA, CDR2 SQIVND (reference sequence). There are 13 residues in the CDR3. V gave up 3 bases and J gave up 4 bases, with 9 bases separating them. The CDR3 DNA reads TGTGCCAGTAGTATGGAGTCTTCCTATGGCTACACCTTC. It yields the protein CASSMESSYGYTF.

This rearrangement joins TRBV6-5 to TRBJ2-3; a possible D gene is TRBD2 (5 bases). V lost 6 bases and J 6 bases, leaving 13 bases between the germline ends. CDR1 and CDR2 (germline): MNHEY, SVGAGI. This CDR3 has 13 residues. The CDR3 loop reads CASRQEGWDTQYF. For the CDR3, the DNA is TGTGCCAGCAGGCAAGAGGGATGGGATACGCAGTATTTT.

V and J are TRBV6-5 and TRBJ1-1; D possibly corresponds to TRBD1 (5 bases). CDR1 and CDR2 (germline): MNHEY, SVGAGI. The CDR3 covers 13 residues. V shed 6 bases and J shed 10 bases, with 18 bases lying between them. The DNA for the CDR3 is TGTGCCAGCAGGTTGGGGGGGATTACAGGAGCTTTCTTT. Its protein product is CASRLGGITGAFF.

This clone has only one observation. V usage is TRBV4-1 and J usage is TRBJ1-4; no reliable D call. The CDR3 is made up of 17 amino acids. The germline V and J ends were trimmed by 4 bases and 4 bases, with 19 bases remaining between them. The germline V gene has CDR1 MGHRA and CDR2 YSYEKL. The DNA for the CDR3 is TGCGCCAGCAGCCGTCCAGCGGGCAGGACGTTTAATGAAAAACTGTTTTTT. Its protein product is CASSRPAGRTFNEKLFF.

This sequence joins TRBV4-1 and TRBJ1-1; TRBD1 might be the D (5 bases). Germline V gene lookup returns CDR1 MGHRA and CDR2 YSYEKL. The germline V and J ends were trimmed by 0 bases and 3 bases, with 23 bases remaining between them. This CDR3 has 19 amino acids. CDR3 bases: TGCGCCAGCAGCCAAGAAAGGGGAAAGGGAGGGCGCGGGCACACTGAAGCTTTCTTT. Amino acids: CASSQERGKGGRGHTEAFF.

This clone has just one count. This chain uses TRBV7-6 with TRBJ1-1, with D tentatively TRBD1 (6 bases). From germline, CDR1 is SGHVS and CDR2 FNYEAQ. V was shortened by 5 bases and J by 0 bases, with 16 bases between the two germline ends. The CDR3 has 16 residues. The CDR3 sequence is CASSRLDRPMNTEAFF. DNA for the CDR3: TGTGCCAGCAGCCGCTTGGACAGACCCATGAACACTGAAGCTTTCTTT.

The rearrangement uses TRBV6-5 and TRBJ1-2; a weak D match, TRBD1 (5 bases). The CDR3 loop spans 13 amino acids. The V gene's germline CDR1 is MNHEY and CDR2 SVGAGI. V gave up 6 bases and J gave up 3 bases, with 11 bases separating them. The CDR3 nucleotides are TGTGCCAGCAGGAAGGGGCGCGACTATGGCTACACCTTC. Its translation is CASRKGRDYGYTF.

With regard to this clone: A junction boundary mismatches the germline segment, possibly from a read error. The chain couples TRBV2 to TRBJ1-5; perhaps TRBD1 as D (6 bases). Germline assignment: CDR1 SNHLY and CDR2 FYNNEI. The CDR3 has 11 amino acids. For the CDR3, the DNA is TGTGCCAGCAGTGAAGAGGGGGGGCTAACCTTT. It translates to CASSEEGGLTF.